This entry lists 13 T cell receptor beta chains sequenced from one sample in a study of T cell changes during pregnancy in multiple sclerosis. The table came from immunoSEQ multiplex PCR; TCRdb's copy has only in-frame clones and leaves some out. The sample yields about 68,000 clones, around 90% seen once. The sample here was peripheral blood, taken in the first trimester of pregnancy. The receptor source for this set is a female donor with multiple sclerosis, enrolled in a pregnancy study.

Here the CDR3 reads CASSQGLDYEQYF. In nucleotides, the CDR3 is TGCGCCAGCAGCCAGGGACTAGACTACGAGCAGTACTTC. This chain links TRBV10-1 with TRBJ2-7, with 8 bases matching TRBD2. Germline V gene lookup returns CDR1 WNHNN and CDR2 SYGVQD (reference sequence). V shed 6 bases and J 3 bases; nucleotides not matched to a gene: 4. This CDR3 region has 13 residues.

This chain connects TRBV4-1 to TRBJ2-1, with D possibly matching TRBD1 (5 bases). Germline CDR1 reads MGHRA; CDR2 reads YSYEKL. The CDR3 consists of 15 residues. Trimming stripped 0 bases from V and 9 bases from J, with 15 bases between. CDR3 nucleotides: TGCGCCAGCAGCCAAGAGACCGCACCAAGGGGTGAGCAGTTCTTC. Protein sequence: CASSQETAPRGEQFF.

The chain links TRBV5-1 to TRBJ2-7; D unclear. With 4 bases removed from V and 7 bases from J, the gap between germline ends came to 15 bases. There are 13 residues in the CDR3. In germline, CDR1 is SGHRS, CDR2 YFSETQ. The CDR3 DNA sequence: TGCGCCAGCAGCATGGGTTGGGCAAGGGAGCAGTACTTC. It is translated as CASSMGWAREQYF.

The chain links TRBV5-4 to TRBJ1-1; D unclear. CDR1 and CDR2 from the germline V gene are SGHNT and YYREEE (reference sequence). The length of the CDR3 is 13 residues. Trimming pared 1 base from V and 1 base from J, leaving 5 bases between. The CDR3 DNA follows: TGTGCCAGCAGCTTGCAGGAGAACACTGAAGCTTTCTTT. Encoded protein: CASSLQENTEAFF. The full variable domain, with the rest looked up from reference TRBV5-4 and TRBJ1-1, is ETGVTQSPTHLIKTRGQQVTLRCSSQSGHNTVSWYQQALGQGPQFIFQYYREEENGRGNFPPRFSGLQFPNYSSELNVNALELDDSALYLCASSLQENTEAFFGQGTRLTVV.

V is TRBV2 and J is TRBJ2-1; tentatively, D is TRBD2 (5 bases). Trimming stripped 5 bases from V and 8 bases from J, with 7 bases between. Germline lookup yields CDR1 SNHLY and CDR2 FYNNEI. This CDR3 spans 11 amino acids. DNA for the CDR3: TGTGCCAGCAGTTGGCGGGATGAGCAGTTCTTC. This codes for CASSWRDEQFF.

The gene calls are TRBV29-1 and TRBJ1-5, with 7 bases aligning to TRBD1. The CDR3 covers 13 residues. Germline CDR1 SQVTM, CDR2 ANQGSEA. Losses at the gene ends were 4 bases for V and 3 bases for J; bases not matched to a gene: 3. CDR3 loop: CSVAGGHNQPQHF. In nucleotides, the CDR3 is TGCAGCGTTGCAGGGGGACACAATCAGCCCCAGCATTTT.

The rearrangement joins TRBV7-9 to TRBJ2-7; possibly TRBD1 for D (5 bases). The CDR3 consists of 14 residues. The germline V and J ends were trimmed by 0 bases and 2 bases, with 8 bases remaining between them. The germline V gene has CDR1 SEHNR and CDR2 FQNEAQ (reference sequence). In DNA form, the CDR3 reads TGTGCCAGCAGCTTAGCGGGGCGCACCTACGAGCAGTACTTC. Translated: CASSLAGRTYEQYF. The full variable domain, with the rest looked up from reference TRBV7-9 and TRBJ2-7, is DTGVSQNPRHKITKRGQNVTFRCDPISEHNRLYWYRQTLGQGPEFLTYFQNEAQLEKSRLLSDRFSAERPKGSFSTLEIQRTEQGDSAMYLCASSLAGRTYEQYFGPGTRLTVT.

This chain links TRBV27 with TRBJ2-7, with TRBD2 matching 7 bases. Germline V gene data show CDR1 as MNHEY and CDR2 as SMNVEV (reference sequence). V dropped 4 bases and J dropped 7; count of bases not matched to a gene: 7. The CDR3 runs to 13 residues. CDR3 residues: CASSSTAGGEQYF. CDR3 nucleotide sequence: TGTGCCAGCAGTTCTACCGCCGGGGGGGAGCAGTACTTC.

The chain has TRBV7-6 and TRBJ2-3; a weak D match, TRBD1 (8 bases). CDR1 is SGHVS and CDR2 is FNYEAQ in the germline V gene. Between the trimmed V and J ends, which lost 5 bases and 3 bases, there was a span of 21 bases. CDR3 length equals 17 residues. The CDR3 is CASSPRGGTGITDTQYF. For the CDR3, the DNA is TGTGCCAGCAGCCCCAGGGGGGGGACAGGCATAACAGATACGCAGTATTTT. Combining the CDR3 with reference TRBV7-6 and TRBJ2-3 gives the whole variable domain GAGVSQSPRYKVTKRGQDVALRCDPISGHVSLYWYRQALGQGPEFLTYFNYEAQQDKSGLPNDRFSAERPEGSISTLTIQRTEQRDSAMYRCASSPRGGTGITDTQYFGPGTRLTVL.

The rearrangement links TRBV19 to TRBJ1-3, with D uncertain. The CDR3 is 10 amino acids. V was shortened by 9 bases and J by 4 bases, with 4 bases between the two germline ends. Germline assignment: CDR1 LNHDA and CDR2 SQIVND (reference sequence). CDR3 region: CASRGNTIYF. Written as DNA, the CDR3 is TGTGCCAGCAGAGGAAACACCATATATTTT.

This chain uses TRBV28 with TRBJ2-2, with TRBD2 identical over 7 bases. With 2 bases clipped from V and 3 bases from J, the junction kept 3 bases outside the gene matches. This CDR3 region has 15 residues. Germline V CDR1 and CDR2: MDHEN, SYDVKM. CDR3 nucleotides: TGTGCCAGCAGTTTAGGGACTACCCACACCGGGGAGCTGTTTTTT. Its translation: CASSLGTTHTGELFF.

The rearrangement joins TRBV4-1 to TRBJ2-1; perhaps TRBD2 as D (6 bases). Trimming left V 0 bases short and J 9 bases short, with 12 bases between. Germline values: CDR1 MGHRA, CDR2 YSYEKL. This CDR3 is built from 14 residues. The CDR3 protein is CASSQDSGRGEQFF. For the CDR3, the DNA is TGCGCCAGCAGCCAAGATTCCGGGAGAGGTGAGCAGTTCTTC.

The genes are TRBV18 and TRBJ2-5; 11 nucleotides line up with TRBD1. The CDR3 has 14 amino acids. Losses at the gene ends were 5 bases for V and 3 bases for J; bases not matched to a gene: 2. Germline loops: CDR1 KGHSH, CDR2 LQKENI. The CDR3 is CASSAGQGEETQYF. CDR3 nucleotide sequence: TGTGCCAGCTCAGCGGGACAGGGGGAAGAGACCCAGTACTTC.